This T cell receptor beta chain was profiled in a study of cytomegalovirus exposure and HLA in healthy donors. As for the study in general: The 500 to 750 first-cohort repertoires and the 130 or so validation repertoires shared the same platform, a later analysis reported. Study outcomes and limitations: Associated with cytomegalovirus, according to the listing, were around 170 TCR beta chains. A few CMV-associated chains were confirmed in vitro to be specific for CMV antigens.

Profiled with immunoSEQ multiplex PCR; TCRdb holds only in-frame clones, not every one. Of 120,000 or so clones listed, 75% to 90% are singletons. The donors were members of the roughly 130-subject validation cohort (separate from the approximately 670-subject first cohort). The germline V gene has CDR1 MNHNS and CDR2 SASEGT. V dropped 4 bases and J dropped 4; count of bases not matched to a gene: 7. The CDR3 consists of 16 residues. On this clone: Antigen: not known.

Input material: PBMCs. The J gene is TRBJ1-5, the V gene TRBV6-1; 10 bases map to TRBD1. The clonotype was recovered from a woman younger than 35 in good health and CMV-seronegative. The CDR3 region is CASSATGTGENQPQHF. For the CDR3, the DNA is TGTGCCAGCAGTGCGACCGGGACAGGGGAGAATCAGCCCCAGCATTTT.